This note documents a single T cell receptor beta chain sequence. The entry originates in a study of blood T cell repertoires in COVID-19. Study-wide context: The study drew acute and convalescent COVID-19 samples from the United States, Italy and Spain. Sample material is recorded as cDNA or gDNA derived from T cells, B-cell-depleted T cells, or PBMCs.

The CDR3 contains 15 residues. Germline assignment: CDR1 KGHDR and CDR2 SFDVKD. V lost 4 bases and J lost 2, with 13 bases in between. Study processing details: Reference gene primer amplification gave estimated nucleated cell counts. TCRdb keeps only in-frame clones here, not all; method: immunoSEQ multiplex PCR. V and J calls plus clone size are reproduced from that table; the DNA served to infer D and trimming. The sample records 120,000 or so clones, 79% being singletons. The source of this sequence is a man aged 40-49 years with active or convalescent COVID-19. The J gene is TRBJ2-5, the V gene TRBV24-1; D may be TRBD2 (5 bases). Sample: peripheral blood. In DNA, the CDR3 is TGTGCCACCAGTGACCCTTCCCCGGGGCAAGAGACCCAGTACTTC. Protein: CATSDPSPGQETQYF.